This entry lists 11 T cell receptor beta chains sequenced from one sample in a study of blood T cells in healthy people across ages. With a J-beta primer mix and a sample-barcoded 5' primer, a second PCR ran about 7 to 12 cycles. MiXCR was run by TCRdb on the 5' RACE reads, yielding one entry per CDR3 protein. The table includes about 670,000 distinct CDR3 sequences, 40% to 50% detected once. Sequencing was carried out using blood. These receptor sequences come from an elderly man in good health.

The table lists this clonotype with a few counts. The chain links TRBV25-1 to TRBJ1-1; perhaps TRBD1 as D (5 bases). Per germline, CDR1 MGHDK and CDR2 SYGVNS. Between the trimmed V and J ends, which lost 7 bases and 5 bases, there was a span of 14 bases. The CDR3 is 13 amino acids. CDR3 in amino acids: CASTRQSRTEAFF. In DNA form, the CDR3 reads TGTGCCAGCACGAGACAGTCCAGGACTGAAGCTTTCTTT.

The chain couples TRBV7-2 to TRBJ1-5; D gene uncertain. CDR3 length equals 14 residues. Between the trimmed V and J ends, which lost 5 bases and 3 bases, there was a span of 11 bases. In germline, CDR1 is SGHTA, CDR2 FQGNSA. The CDR3 loop is CASSPGRNNQPQHF. The CDR3 DNA reads TGTGCCAGCAGCCCCGGACGGAACAATCAGCCCCAGCATTTT.

This clonotype showed up just a few times. This sequence joins TRBV12-3 or TRBV12-4 and TRBJ2-1, with 8 nucleotides matching TRBD2. This CDR3 is 16 amino acids long. V trimming: 5 bases; J trimming: 6 bases; junction bases outside the gene matches: 12. The CDR3 nucleotides read TGTGCCAGCAGTCCACCCCAGGCGGGGGGTGCCAATGAGCAGTTCTTC. As protein: CASSPPQAGGANEQFF.

Ten or more counts support this clonotype. The chain combines TRBV20-1 with TRBJ2-3; D might be TRBD2 (6 bases). This CDR3 is 13 amino acids long. V was pared by 3 bases and J by 2 bases, with 9 bases between. The germline gives CDR1 DFQATT, CDR2 SNEGSKA (reference sequence). The CDR3, as DNA: TGCAGTGCTAGGGAGGGGACCACAGATACGCAGTATTTT. This codes for CSAREGTTDTQYF.

At least ten counts were recorded for this clonotype. The chain combines TRBV5-4 with TRBJ2-1; no clear D. Germline lookup yields CDR1 SGHNT and CDR2 YYREEE (reference sequence). This CDR3 contains 16 residues. Trimming took off 3 bases at V and 0 bases at J, with 13 bases between the two ends. The CDR3 is CASSSSDSSSYNEQFF. The CDR3 region has the DNA TGTGCCAGCAGCTCCTCGGATAGCAGCTCCTACAATGAGCAGTTCTTC.

The V call is TRBV2, the J call TRBJ2-3, with D hard to call. The CDR3 is made up of 15 amino acids. Germline V lookup: CDR1 SNHLY, CDR2 FYNNEI. The V end was cut by 2 bases, the J end by 1 base, with 10 bases between. This CDR3 reads CASSERSQRTDTQYF. DNA for the CDR3: TGTGCCAGCAGTGAACGGAGCCAGCGCACAGATACGCAGTATTTT.

This clonotype appeared a few times. The rearrangement uses TRBV6-4 and TRBJ2-3; 10 bases match TRBD2. Trimming removed 2 bases from V and 9 bases from J; junction bases left unmatched: 5. The CDR3 has 14 residues. Germline CDR1 and CDR2: MRHNA and SNTAGT. The DNA for the CDR3 is TGTGCCAGCAGTGACGGGAGCGGGAGGGCGACGCAGTATTTT. Amino acids: CASSDGSGRATQYF.

This clonotype was recorded a few times. The chain recombines TRBV4-2 with TRBJ2-1, with 9 bases matching TRBD2. The CDR3 has 17 amino acids. J gave up 4 bases and V 4 bases, and 11 bases lay outside the gene matches. The germline gives CDR1 LGHNA, CDR2 YNFKEQ. The CDR3 DNA is TGTGCCAGCAGCCCTAGGGGAGCGGGGGGAAAATACAATGAGCAGTTCTTC. This codes for CASSPRGAGGKYNEQFF.

The chain joins TRBV2 to TRBJ2-5; unclear D gene. The CDR3 is 15 residues long. With 2 bases removed from V and 4 bases from J, the gap between germline ends came to 14 bases. Per the germline V gene, CDR1 is SNHLY and CDR2 is FYNNEI. For the CDR3, the DNA is TGTGCCAGCAGTGAATACGGTGTGGACCGAGAGACCCAGTACTTC. Protein: CASSEYGVDRETQYF.

This clonotype occurred a few times. The chain combines TRBV3-1 with TRBJ2-1, with D tentatively TRBD1 (6 bases). The DNA end lines up better with TRBJ2-7; the J call may be wrong. Germline assignment: CDR1 LGHDT and CDR2 YNNKEL (reference sequence). CDR3 length equals 15 residues. The CDR3 bases are TGTGCCAGCAGACTTACAGGGAGCTCCTACAATGAGCAGTACTTC. It codes for CASRLTGSSYNEQYF.

Turning to this clonotype: The junction departs from germline at one end; a sequencing error may be responsible. The chain links TRBV7-7 to TRBJ2-4; either TRBD1 or TRBD2 may fit D (5 bases each). The J call may be wrong; the DNA end is better matched by TRBJ2-7. CDR1 SSHAT and CDR2 FNYEAQ come from the germline V gene (reference sequence). The CDR3 length is 16 residues. The DNA for the CDR3 is TGTGCTAGCAGCTTAGAAGTGGGACCACCTACGGGCGAGCAGTACTTC. Amino acid sequence: CASSLEVGPPTGEQYF.